This T cell receptor beta chain was found in a study of beta chain features in type 1 diabetes. This clone was seen once. This CDR3 is built from 14 residues. With V trimmed by 5 bases and J by 3 bases, 5 bases remained unmatched. The germline V gene encodes CDR1 MNHEY and CDR2 SMNVEV (reference sequence). The authors reverse transcribed all of the isolated RNA, so sequencing captured expressed TCRB transcripts. Assay used: immunoSEQ multiplex PCR; TCRdb lists only in-frame clones, some missing. The table has roughly 140,000 clones, around 50% seen once; the top ten hold roughly 0.43%. The rearrangement joins TRBV27 to TRBJ2-7, with TRBD1 identical over 9 bases. Sequenced input: Tregs from blood. The sequence derives from a man aged 18 to 35 in good health. CDR3 nucleotide sequence: TGTGCCAGCAGTATTCGGACAGGGGTCTACGAGCAGTACTTC. Amino acid sequence: CASSIRTGVYEQYF.